Following are 28 T cell receptor beta chains from one sample sequenced in a study of blood T cells in healthy people across ages. It was with a sample-barcoded 5' primer and a J-beta primer mix that a second PCR of roughly 7 to 11 cycles was run. TCRdb re-analysed the 5' RACE reads in MiXCR, keeping a single row per CDR3 protein. The repertoire holds around 780,000 distinct CDR3 sequences, with around 25% as singletons. These data were also reused for a study on T cells of mothers and their children.

The source material was blood. The source is a boy between 5 and 17 years old in good health.

This clonotype has just a few counts. The chain uses TRBV3-1 and TRBJ2-7; no firm D call. The CDR3 is 14 amino acids. Trimming cost V 1 base and J 1 base, with 8 bases left between them. Germline values: CDR1 LGHDT, CDR2 YNNKEL (reference sequence). CDR3 loop: CASSQGAVSYEQYF. The DNA for the CDR3 is TGTGCCAGCAGCCAAGGTGCGGTTTCCTACGAGCAGTACTTC.

The sample holds a few counts of this clonotype. The rearrangement joins TRBV27 to TRBJ2-5; perhaps TRBD2 as D (6 bases). The DNA matches TRBJ2-1 better at its end, which makes the J call doubtful. Per the germline V gene, CDR1 is MNHEY and CDR2 is SMNVEV (reference sequence). The CDR3 contains 16 residues. The CDR3 reads CASSWRGGQRGNEQFF. In DNA, the CDR3 is TGTGCCAGCAGCTGGAGGGGCGGGCAGAGGGGAAATGAGCAGTTCTTC.

The genes are TRBV27 and TRBJ2-5; weak D call: TRBD1 (6 bases). V lost 7 bases, J lost 4 bases, and 16 bases lay in between. Germline assignment: CDR1 MNHEY and CDR2 SMNVEV (reference sequence). This CDR3 has 14 residues. DNA for the CDR3: TGTGCCAGCAAACCCACAGGGATCGGAGAGACCCAGTACTTC. Its protein is CASKPTGIGETQYF.

This clonotype was seen just once. The rearrangement joins TRBV7-2 to TRBJ2-7; D gene uncertain. Per germline, CDR1 SGHTA and CDR2 FQGNSA. The CDR3 sequence is 15 residues long. Deletions cut 1 base from V and 0 bases from J, with 10 bases between. The CDR3 region has the DNA TGTGCCAGCAGCTTAGAGGTCCGGACCTCCTACGAGCAGTACTTC. Translating gives CASSLEVRTSYEQYF.

This rearrangement joins TRBV12-3 or TRBV12-4 to TRBJ1-2, with a tentative D call TRBD1 (6 bases). Trimming pared 6 bases from V and 0 bases from J, leaving 14 bases between. The CDR3 spans 15 residues. The CDR3 DNA reads TGTGCCAGCAGAGGACAGTTTGGTTCTAACTATGGCTACACCTTC. Translated: CASRGQFGSNYGYTF.

This clonotype came up a few times. This rearrangement joins TRBV2 to TRBJ2-5; D is possibly TRBD2 (5 bases). The DNA end is more similar to TRBJ2-1, so the J call may be wrong. Germline V gene data show CDR1 as SNHLY and CDR2 as FYNNEI. The CDR3 is 17 residues long. The CDR3: CASSERTGWGLGNEQFF. The CDR3 DNA follows: TGTGCCAGCAGTGAGAGGACGGGGTGGGGTTTGGGCAATGAGCAGTTCTTC.

The V call is TRBV18, the J call TRBJ1-3; no definite D call. The CDR3 runs to 15 residues. Trimming cost V 0 bases and J 2 bases, with 8 bases left between them. Germline V gene data show CDR1 as KGHSH and CDR2 as LQKENI. This CDR3 is CASSPPNGPGNTIYF. The DNA for the CDR3 is TGTGCCAGCTCACCACCGAATGGGCCTGGAAACACCATATATTTT.

V and J are TRBV11-1 and TRBJ2-5, with TRBD2 as a possible D gene (5 bases). The germline V gene has CDR1 SGHAT and CDR2 FQDESV (reference sequence). The CDR3 consists of 13 residues. V was trimmed by 5 bases and J by 5 bases, leaving 12 bases between them. The CDR3 sequence is CASSPPGYETQYF. CDR3 bases: TGTGCCAGCAGCCCCCCGGGATACGAGACCCAGTACTTC. Full variable domain (rest looked up from reference TRBV11-1 and TRBJ2-5): EAEVAQSPRYKITEKSQAVAFWCDPISGHATLYWYRQILGQGPELLVQFQDESVVDDSQLPKDRFSAERLKGVDSTLKIQPAELGDSAMYLCASSPPGYETQYFGPGTRLLVL.

This clonotype has just a few counts. The V gene is TRBV20-1, the J gene TRBJ2-5; D perhaps matches TRBD1 (6 bases). CDR3 size: 12 residues. Germline-derived CDR1 and CDR2 are DFQATT and SNEGSKA (reference sequence). With 5 bases removed from V and 5 bases from J, the gap between germline ends came to 12 bases. The CDR3 bases are TGCAGTGCTTCCCCCCAGGGGGAGACCCAGTACTTC. This sequence encodes CSASPQGETQYF.

The chain carries TRBV3-1 and TRBJ2-5; 11 bases line up with TRBD2. Per the germline V gene, CDR1 is LGHDT and CDR2 is YNNKEL (reference sequence). V shed 0 bases and J 5 bases; nucleotides not matched to a gene: 2. CDR3 length equals 15 residues. The CDR3: CASSQETSGKETQYF. The CDR3 nucleotides read TGTGCCAGCAGCCAAGAGACTAGCGGGAAGGAGACCCAGTACTTC.

This clonotype was counted only a few times. The V gene is TRBV10-3, the J gene TRBJ1-1; TRBD1 is a possible D gene (5 bases). Germline V gene sequence: CDR1 ENHRY, CDR2 SYGVKD. V lost 3 bases and J lost 2, with 7 bases in between. The CDR3 sequence is 13 residues long. CDR3 region: CAISEGDNTEAFF. The CDR3 nucleotides read TGTGCCATCAGTGAAGGGGACAACACTGAAGCTTTCTTT.

A few counts support this clonotype. The J gene is TRBJ2-7, the V gene TRBV12-3 or TRBV12-4; perhaps TRBD2 as D (7 bases). CDR3 length: 13 amino acids. V lost 8 bases, J lost 1 base, and 12 bases lay in between. This CDR3 reads CASLRGGSYEQYF. In nucleotides, the CDR3 is TGTGCCAGCCTAAGGGGGGGTTCCTACGAGCAGTACTTC.

The V and J genes are TRBV6-5 and TRBJ1-1; TRBD1 might be the D (6 bases). The CDR3 is made up of 15 amino acids. The V gene's germline CDR1 is MNHEY and CDR2 SVGAGI. Trimming stripped 5 bases from V and 2 bases from J, with 15 bases between. The CDR3 coding sequence is TGTGCCAGCAGTCGGGCGGGGGCCGGAAACACTGAAGCTTTCTTT. Its protein product is CASSRAGAGNTEAFF.

The V gene is TRBV24-1, the J gene TRBJ2-1; the D gene is possibly TRBD2 (7 bases). CDR3 length: 14 amino acids. V lost 4 bases and J lost 6, with 12 bases in between. Germline V gene lookup returns CDR1 KGHDR and CDR2 SFDVKD. The CDR3 sequence is CATSEAGATNEQFF. CDR3 bases: TGTGCCACCAGTGAGGCGGGGGCCACCAATGAGCAGTTCTTC.

The genes are TRBV2 and TRBJ2-4; D not resolved. Trimming shortened V by 4 bases and J by 0 bases, and 10 bases separated the two germline ends. The CDR3 is 15 amino acids. Germline CDR1 is SNHLY and CDR2 is FYNNEI. CDR3 nucleotide sequence: TGTGCCAGCAGTGCCGTACAGATAGCCAAAAACATTCAGTACTTC. Translation: CASSAVQIAKNIQYF.

This clonotype was seen a few times. The chain links TRBV27 to TRBJ1-4, with 7 bases matching TRBD1. V lost 5 bases and J lost 8; bases outside the gene matches: 14. Germline CDR1 is MNHEY and CDR2 is SMNVEV (reference sequence). The CDR3 loop spans 16 amino acids. CDR3 residues: CASSNHGTARGEKLFF. In DNA, the CDR3 is TGTGCCAGCAGTAATCACGGGACAGCCCGGGGGGAAAAACTGTTTTTT.

This clonotype was observed once. The chain employs TRBV6-1 and TRBJ2-4, with D hard to call. Germline V gene data show CDR1 as MNHNS and CDR2 as SASEGT. The CDR3 covers 16 residues. V was pared by 0 bases and J by 1 base, with 10 bases between. CDR3 sequence (DNA): TGTGCCAGCAGTGAAGCGGGCAAAATCGCCAAAAACATTCAGTACTTC. Translating gives CASSEAGKIAKNIQYF.

CDR3 residues: CASSFPGQGPNEQFF. The DNA of the CDR3 is TGTGCCAGCAGCTTTCCGGGACAAGGACCTAATGAGCAGTTCTTC. The V gene is TRBV7-9, the J gene TRBJ2-1; TRBD1 might be the D (6 bases). This CDR3 comprises 15 residues. The V and J ends lost 3 bases and 7 bases respectively, with 16 bases between them. Germline assignment: CDR1 SEHNR and CDR2 FQNEAQ (reference sequence).

The chain recombines TRBV6-6 with TRBJ1-4, with D maybe TRBD1 (5 bases). Germline assignment: CDR1 MNHNY and CDR2 SVGAGI (reference sequence). CDR3 length: 13 amino acids. Trimming stripped 8 bases from V and 8 bases from J, with 15 bases between. The CDR3 reads CASAGGGDEKLFF. CDR3 bases: TGTGCCAGCGCGGGGGGAGGAGACGAAAAACTGTTTTTT.

The chain employs TRBV7-2 and TRBJ2-3, with TRBD2 matching 12 bases. CDR3 size: 14 residues. Germline loops: CDR1 SGHTA, CDR2 FQGNSA. The junction had 4 bases not matched to a gene; V was cut back by 5 bases and J by 7 bases. This chain's CDR3 is CASSMGLAGYTQYF. CDR3 sequence (DNA): TGTGCCAGCAGCATGGGACTAGCGGGCTATACGCAGTATTTT.

CDR3: CASSLVTGPNYGYTF. DNA of the CDR3: TGCGCCAGCAGCTTGGTTACCGGGCCTAACTATGGCTACACCTTC. The chain employs TRBV5-1 and TRBJ1-2; D gene unclear. Germline V gene lookup returns CDR1 SGHRS and CDR2 YFSETQ. V was trimmed by 0 bases and J by 0 bases, leaving 9 bases between them. This CDR3 comprises 15 residues.

There are a few counts of this clonotype. The J gene is TRBJ2-5, the V gene TRBV28; D remains unclear. The tail of the sequence fits TRBJ2-7 better, so the J call may be wrong. The CDR3 extends over 13 amino acids. Germline CDR1 and CDR2: MDHEN and SYDVKM. CDR3 coding DNA: TGTGCCAGCAGTTTAACCTTAGTTATCGAGCAGTACTTC. This gives the protein CASSLTLVIEQYF.

On this clonotype: The junction shows a germline mismatch at one end, possibly a read error. The CDR3 DNA reads as TGCGCCAGTAGCCAAGGTGGAGGACAGGGGCCAACAACTAATGAAAAACTGTTTTTT. Translated: CASSQGGGQGPTTNEKLFF. The rearrangement links TRBV4-1 to TRBJ1-4; 9 nucleotides align to TRBD1. Germline-derived CDR1 and CDR2 are MGHRA and YSYEKL. The CDR3 runs 19 residues.

Ten or more counts support this clonotype. CDR3 residues: CATKPSGTSEAGTQYF. CDR3 sequence (DNA): TGTGCCACCAAGCCATCCGGGACTAGCGAAGCGGGGACCCAGTACTTC. This chain uses TRBV28 with TRBJ2-5, with 10 nucleotides matching TRBD2. The CDR3 covers 16 residues. The J segment lost 7 bases and the V segment lost 10 bases, leaving 18 bases of the junction unmatched. Looked up from germline, CDR1 is MDHEN and CDR2 is SYDVKM. The whole variable domain, remainder taken from reference TRBV28 and TRBJ2-5, is DVKVTQSSRYLVKRTGEKVFLECVQDMDHENMFWYRQDPGLGLRLIYFSYDVKMKEKGDIPEGYSVSREKKERFSLILESASTNQTSMYLCATKPSGTSEAGTQYFGPGTRLLVL.

Turning to this clonotype: At one boundary the junction diverges from the germline segment, which might be a read error. This chain connects TRBV20-1 to TRBJ2-4; D is ambiguous. Germline V gene sequence: CDR1 DFQATT, CDR2 SNEGSKA (reference sequence). This CDR3 has 15 residues. The CDR3 nucleotides read TGCAGTGCTGGAGAACTTGGGTTAGCCAAAAACATTCAGTACTTC. Its protein product is CSAGELGLAKNIQYF.

This clonotype was observed a few times. The chain couples TRBV7-9 to TRBJ2-5; D remains ambiguous. V was shortened by 2 bases and J by 9 bases, with 10 bases between the two germline ends. This CDR3 has 12 residues. Germline V CDR1 and CDR2: SEHNR, FQNEAQ (reference sequence). In DNA form, the CDR3 reads TGTGCCAGCAGCTTACTGGAGAGACCCCAGTACTTC. It encodes CASSLLERPQYF. The full variable domain, completed using reference TRBV7-9 and TRBJ2-5, is DTGVSQNPRHKITKRGQNVTFRCDPISEHNRLYWYRQTLGQGPEFLTYFQNEAQLEKSRLLSDRFSAERPKGSFSTLEIQRTEQGDSAMYLCASSLLERPQYFGPGTRLLVL.

With regard to this clonotype: One end of the junction varies from germline; a read error may be responsible. The rearrangement links TRBV3-1 to TRBJ1-3, with unresolved D. This CDR3 comprises 11 residues. The V gene's germline CDR1 is LGHDT and CDR2 YNNKEL (reference sequence). The CDR3 is CASSHIDTKYF. CDR3 nucleotides: TGTGCCAGCAGCCACATTGACACCAAATATTTT.

V is TRBV19 and J is TRBJ1-4; 7 bases agree with TRBD1. The trim removed 6 bases at V and 3 bases at J, leaving 4 bases unmatched. CDR3 length: 14 residues. Germline V gene sequence: CDR1 LNHDA, CDR2 SQIVND (reference sequence). CDR3 bases: TGTGCCAGTAGGAAGACAGGGTCTAATGAAAAACTGTTTTTT. Translating it yields CASRKTGSNEKLFF.